These 4 T cell receptor beta chains were sequenced from one sample in a study of molecular identifiers for immune sequencing clone quantification (dated by TCRdb to between 2018 and 2020). The method behind the library was PCR. Sequencer: NextSeq 500. In TCRdb, the public reads were trimmed at Q25 with fastp and aligned with MiXCR, with productive beta chains retained. Under each unique CDR3 protein, matching rows form one entry showing the most common genes and DNA. Here the sample has a few hundred thousand distinct CDR3 sequences; roughly a quarter occur a single time. The biggest ten clones account for about 0.7% of the sample. Sequencing used naive CD8+ T cells from blood, with Jurkat cell RNA spiked in. The cell subset or site label for this specimen denotes: FACS-sorted CD8+CD4-CCR7+CD45RA+ naive T cells. These TCRs come from a human donor in good health. Some libraries in this study had Jurkat cell RNA spiked in.

Comment on this clonotype: At one end, the junction sequence differs from germline, possibly due to a read error. The chain combines TRBV15 with TRBJ2-3; 14 positions agree with TRBD2. This CDR3 is 18 amino acids long. Germline V CDR1 and CDR2: LNHNV, YYDKDF (reference sequence). CDR3 sequence (DNA): TGTGTCACCATCCAGACTAGCGGGAGGGCCGCTATTCCAGATACGCAGTATTTT. Translated: CVTIQTSGRAAIPDTQYF.

This clonotype turned up a few times. J is TRBJ2-7 and V is TRBV27, with D possibly TRBD1 on 7 matching bases. Trimming took 8 bases from V and 4 from J, leaving 15 bases between them. The CDR3 spans 13 residues. The germline CDR1 and CDR2 sequences are MNHEY and SMNVEV (reference sequence). DNA for the CDR3: TGTGCCAGCGGAAGGCAGGGGGGTTACGAGCAGTACTTC. Its protein product is CASGRQGGYEQYF.

This clonotype has a single count. This may come from a read error, since a much larger clone is one base off. The chain uses TRBV19 and TRBJ1-6; D is undetermined. There are 13 residues in the CDR3. Germline CDR1 reads LNHDA; CDR2 reads SQIVND (reference sequence). The CDR3 reads CASSIWESSPPHF. DNA for the CDR3: TGTGCCAGTAGTATCTGGGAGAGTTCACCCCCCCACTTT.

This clonotype has just a few counts. The genes are TRBV12-3 or TRBV12-4 and TRBJ2-6; D unclear. CDR3 size: 19 residues. The V gene lost 2 bases and the J gene lost 0 bases, with 17 bases spanning the gap. Written as DNA, the CDR3 is TGTGCCAGCAGTTTATTCATAGGAGCTGGAGACTCTGGGGCCAACGTCCTGACTTTC. Translation: CASSLFIGAGDSGANVLTF.